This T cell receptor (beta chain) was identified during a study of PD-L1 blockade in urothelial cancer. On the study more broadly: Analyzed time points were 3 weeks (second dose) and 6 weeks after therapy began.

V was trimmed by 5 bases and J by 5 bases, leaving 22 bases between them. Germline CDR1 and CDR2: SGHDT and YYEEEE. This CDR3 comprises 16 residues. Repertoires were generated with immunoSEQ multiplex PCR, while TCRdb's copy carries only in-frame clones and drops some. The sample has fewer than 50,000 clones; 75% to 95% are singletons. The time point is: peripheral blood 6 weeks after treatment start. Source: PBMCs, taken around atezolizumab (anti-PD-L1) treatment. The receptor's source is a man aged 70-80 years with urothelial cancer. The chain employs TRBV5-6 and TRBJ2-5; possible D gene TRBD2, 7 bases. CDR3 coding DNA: TGTGCCAGCAGAGTCCGAGGGGGGGCGAGGGGGGAGACCCAGTACTTC. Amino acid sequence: CASRVRGGARGETQYF.